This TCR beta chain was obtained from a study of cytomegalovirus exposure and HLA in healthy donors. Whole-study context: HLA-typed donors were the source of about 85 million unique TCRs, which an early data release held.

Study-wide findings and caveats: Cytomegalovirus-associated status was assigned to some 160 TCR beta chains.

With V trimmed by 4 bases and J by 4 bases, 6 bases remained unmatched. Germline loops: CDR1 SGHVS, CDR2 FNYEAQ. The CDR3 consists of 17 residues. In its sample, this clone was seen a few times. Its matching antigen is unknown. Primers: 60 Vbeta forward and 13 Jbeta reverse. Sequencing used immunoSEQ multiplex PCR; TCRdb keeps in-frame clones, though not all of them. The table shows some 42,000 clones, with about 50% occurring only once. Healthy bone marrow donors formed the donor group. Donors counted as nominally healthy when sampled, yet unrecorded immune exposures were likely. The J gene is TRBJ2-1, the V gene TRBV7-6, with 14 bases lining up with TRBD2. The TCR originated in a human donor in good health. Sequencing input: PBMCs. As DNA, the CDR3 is TGTGCCAGCAGCTCCGGGACTAGCGGGAGAGTATACAATGAGCAGTTCTTC. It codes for CASSSGTSGRVYNEQFF.